This T cell receptor beta chain was found in a study of control samples from healthy donors and cancer patients. Assay used: immunoSEQ multiplex PCR; TCRdb lists only in-frame clones, some missing. The sample contains around 90,000 clones, around nine tenths of which appear only once. The trim removed 5 bases at V and 4 bases at J, leaving 8 bases unmatched. From germline, CDR1 is SGHTA and CDR2 FQGNSA. This CDR3 has 15 residues. This receptor was obtained from a man in his thirties or forties in good health. The sequenced sample consisted of blood. The chain employs TRBV7-2 and TRBJ2-7, with 10 bases fitting TRBD2. CDR3 sequence reads: CASSLSGGASYEQYV. The DNA of the CDR3 is TGTGCCAGCAGCCTCAGCGGGGGGGCAAGTTACGAGCAGTACGTC.